A single sample gave rise to the 23 T cell receptor beta chains below, sequenced in a study of blood T cell repertoires in COVID-19 (dated by TCRdb to the early 2020s). The protocol used for the library was the immunoSEQ multiplex PCR assay. What TCRdb holds here is the immuneACCESS table cut down to in-frame rearrangements. Part of the clones is not present; checked against another copy, under half of the missing clones reflect an unresolved V gene, and the others are unexplained. The sample has 65,000 to 70,000 clones on record, approximately 86% of them singletons. The top ten clonotypes cover about 17% of the sample. The source material was peripheral blood. These receptor sequences come from a man aged 35-49 years with COVID-19, enrolled during active disease.

The genes are TRBV11-2 and TRBJ2-7; TRBD2 matches at 7 bases. Germline CDR1 reads SGHAT; CDR2 reads FQNNGV. The J segment lost 0 bases and the V segment lost 2 bases, leaving 4 bases of the junction unmatched. The CDR3 has 15 residues. The CDR3 loop reads CASSLWASGSYEQYF. In DNA form, the CDR3 reads TGTGCCAGCAGCTTATGGGCTAGCGGCTCCTACGAGCAGTACTTC.

CDR3 residues: CASSMTGATEAFF. In DNA, the CDR3 is TGTGCCAGCTCAATGACAGGGGCCACTGAAGCTTTCTTT. This rearrangement joins TRBV18 to TRBJ1-1, with 8 nucleotides matching TRBD1. The CDR3 contains 13 residues. V dropped 5 bases and J dropped 4; count of bases not matched to a gene: 3. Germline CDR1 and CDR2: KGHSH and LQKENI.

This chain uses TRBV19 with TRBJ2-2; D gene ambiguous. The CDR3 runs 14 residues. With 2 bases removed from V and 5 bases from J, the gap between germline ends came to 9 bases. Germline CDR1 reads LNHDA; CDR2 reads SQIVND (reference sequence). This CDR3 reads CASSIRRQTGELFF. The CDR3 DNA reads as TGTGCCAGTAGTATAAGGCGGCAAACCGGGGAGCTGTTTTTT.

The chain has TRBV20-1 and TRBJ2-1; 11 nucleotides align to TRBD2. Germline CDR1 reads DFQATT; CDR2 reads SNEGSKA (reference sequence). V gave up 3 bases and J gave up 8 bases; unmatched junction bases: 9. The CDR3 sequence is 15 residues long. CDR3 nucleotides: TGCAGTGCTAGTCCCCCTAGCGGGGGGACGGATGAGCAGTTCTTC. It yields the protein CSASPPSGGTDEQFF.

The V gene is TRBV7-9, the J gene TRBJ2-3; D may be TRBD2 (6 bases). Germline loops: CDR1 SEHNR, CDR2 FQNEAQ (reference sequence). Trimming left V 6 bases short and J 2 bases short, with 15 bases between. This CDR3 has 15 amino acids. In nucleotides, the CDR3 is TGTGCCAGCAGTTACCGCGCGGGGAACACAGATACGCAGTATTTT. It codes for CASSYRAGNTDTQYF.

The genes are TRBV19 and TRBJ1-5, with 7 nucleotides matching TRBD1. The germline V gene encodes CDR1 LNHDA and CDR2 SQIVND (reference sequence). The J segment lost 2 bases and the V segment lost 8 bases, leaving 9 bases of the junction unmatched. The CDR3 consists of 15 residues. This CDR3 is CASFNGGQRNQPQHF. In nucleotides, the CDR3 is TGTGCCAGTTTTAATGGGGGACAGCGCAATCAGCCCCAGCATTTT.

This chain uses TRBV27 with TRBJ2-7; TRBD1 aligns across 9 bases. The CDR3 loop spans 13 amino acids. Germline CDR1 is MNHEY and CDR2 is SMNVEV (reference sequence). The V segment lost 6 bases and the J segment 6 bases; nucleotides outside the gene matches: 6. The CDR3 DNA reads as TGTGCCAGCAGCTCGGGACAGGGTAGCGAGCAGTACTTC. Translating gives CASSSGQGSEQYF.

The J gene is TRBJ1-1, the V gene TRBV10-2; D unresolved. The germline gives CDR1 WSHSY, CDR2 SAAADI. The V end lost 7 bases, the J end lost 1 base, and 16 bases lay between the germline ends. CDR3 length: 15 residues. The CDR3 nucleotides are TGCGCCAGCATTAAATCTAGCCGGCAGAACACTGAAGCTTTCTTT. Its protein product is CASIKSSRQNTEAFF.

This clone appeared a single time. J is TRBJ1-2 and V is TRBV5-6; 7 positions agree with TRBD1. The germline CDR1 and CDR2 sequences are SGHDT and YYEEEE. CDR3 size: 15 residues. The V segment lost 1 base and the J segment 2 bases; nucleotides outside the gene matches: 5. The CDR3 reads CASSLLDRDNYGYTF. CDR3 DNA sequence: TGTGCCAGCAGCTTGTTAGACAGGGACAACTATGGCTACACCTTC.

This clone was detected only once. V is TRBV7-9 and J is TRBJ1-3, with a possible D match to TRBD1 (6 bases). This CDR3 spans 15 amino acids. Germline CDR1 SEHNR, CDR2 FQNEAQ (reference sequence). V lost 5 bases and J lost 2, with 13 bases in between. The CDR3 DNA is TGTGCCAGCAGCCAAGCGGACAGCCCTGGAAACACCATATATTTT. Translation: CASSQADSPGNTIYF.

This sequence joins TRBV29-1 and TRBJ2-6, with 7 positions matching TRBD1. V was clipped by 0 bases and J by 0 bases; unmatched bases: 2. Germline V gene data show CDR1 as SQVTM and CDR2 as ANQGSEA. This CDR3 has 16 amino acids. The chain's CDR3 is CSVEDRGYSGANVLTF. In nucleotides, the CDR3 is TGCAGCGTTGAAGACAGGGGGTACTCTGGGGCCAACGTCCTGACTTTC.

The V call is TRBV28, the J call TRBJ2-7; 7 nucleotides agree with TRBD2. This CDR3 is built from 17 residues. Trimming at V came to 4 bases and at J to 5 bases, leaving 17 bases not matched to a gene. The germline CDR1 and CDR2 sequences are MDHEN and SYDVKM. CDR3 residues: CASSSPGKRGRTDEQYF. Written as DNA, the CDR3 is TGTGCCAGCAGTTCCCCGGGTAAGCGGGGTCGAACGGACGAGCAGTACTTC.

This chain links TRBV2 with TRBJ1-3; 8 bases agree with TRBD1. V was clipped by 5 bases and J by 1 base; unmatched bases: 4. The CDR3 sequence is 15 residues long. Germline loops: CDR1 SNHLY, CDR2 FYNNEI. In nucleotides, the CDR3 is TGTGCCAGCAGTCAGGGACAGGCTTCTGGAAACACCATATATTTT. It codes for CASSQGQASGNTIYF.

The chain combines TRBV5-4 with TRBJ2-5, with a possible D match to TRBD2 (6 bases). The CDR3 has 11 amino acids. From germline, CDR1 is SGHNT and CDR2 YYREEE (reference sequence). The CDR3 reads CATAGQETQYF. The CDR3 DNA reads TGTGCAACGGCGGGGCAAGAGACCCAGTACTTC.

The sample holds one count of this clone. The chain couples TRBV7-6 to TRBJ1-3; D is uncertain. Germline V gives CDR1 SGHVS, CDR2 FNYEAQ. The CDR3 consists of 15 residues. V was clipped by 2 bases and J by 0 bases, with 8 bases between them. CDR3 sequence (DNA): TGTGCCAGCAGCTTAATTAGCGACTCTGGAAACACCATATATTTT. As protein: CASSLISDSGNTIYF.

V is TRBV5-1 and J is TRBJ1-5; D call uncertain. This CDR3 comprises 13 residues. The V and J ends lost 2 bases and 7 bases respectively, with 10 bases between them. Per germline, CDR1 SGHRS and CDR2 YFSETQ. The CDR3 sequence: CASSFSGGQPQHF. CDR3 bases: TGCGCCAGCAGCTTTTCAGGCGGGCAGCCCCAGCATTTT.

The chain recombines TRBV28 with TRBJ2-4; D perhaps matches TRBD1 (6 bases). V lost 6 bases to trimming and J lost 1 base, with 10 bases between them. Germline V CDR1 and CDR2: MDHEN, SYDVKM. The CDR3 runs to 14 residues. The CDR3 nucleotides read TGTGCCAGCAGGCTACAGGGTGCCAAAAACATTCAGTACTTC. This translates into CASRLQGAKNIQYF.

This chain joins TRBV28 and TRBJ1-5; a weak D match, TRBD1 (5 bases). Germline V gene sequence: CDR1 MDHEN, CDR2 SYDVKM. The ends were cut back, 5 bases at V and 5 bases at J, with 13 bases in the middle. CDR3 size: 14 residues. CDR3 in amino acids: CASSLRQPHQPQHF. The CDR3 DNA is TGTGCCAGCAGTCTTCGACAGCCCCATCAGCCCCAGCATTTT.

J is TRBJ2-7 and V is TRBV5-1, with TRBD2 as a possible D gene (6 bases). V lost 3 bases, J lost 1 base, and 17 bases lay in between. The CDR3 consists of 16 residues. Germline values: CDR1 SGHRS, CDR2 YFSETQ. Written as DNA, the CDR3 is TGCGCCAGCAGCTCAACAACCGGGACTGTTTCCTACGAGCAGTACTTC. It yields the protein CASSSTTGTVSYEQYF.

This clone was counted a single time. This rearrangement joins TRBV6-5 to TRBJ2-1; the match to TRBD2 covers 8 bases. V shed 6 bases and J 7 bases; nucleotides not matched to a gene: 5. Germline assignment: CDR1 MNHEY and CDR2 SVGAGI. The CDR3 is 13 residues long. The CDR3 protein is CASSRGGRNEQFF. The CDR3 DNA is TGTGCCAGCAGCCGGGGGGGCCGGAATGAGCAGTTCTTC.

The chain has TRBV27 and TRBJ1-2; D is unclear. CDR3 length: 14 residues. Trimming removed 6 bases at V and 6 bases at J, with 17 bases between. Germline V lookup: CDR1 MNHEY, CDR2 SMNVEV (reference sequence). The CDR3 here is CASSRRPGEDGYTF. CDR3 DNA sequence: TGTGCCAGCAGCCGGAGGCCCGGAGAGGATGGCTACACCTTC.

The chain's CDR3 is CASSVDRGTEAFF. The CDR3 nucleotides are TGTGCCAGCAGCGTAGATCGGGGCACTGAAGCTTTCTTT. This sequence joins TRBV9 and TRBJ1-1; D is unclear. CDR1 and CDR2 from the germline V gene are SGDLS and YYNGEE. CDR3 length equals 13 residues. V was clipped by 0 bases and J by 4 bases, with 7 bases between them.

This chain uses TRBV6-5 with TRBJ1-4, with a weak D call TRBD1 (5 bases). CDR1 and CDR2 (germline): MNHEY, SVGAGI. V lost 2 bases, J lost 6 bases, and 7 bases lay in between. CDR3 length: 13 amino acids. CDR3: CASSYDSDEKLFF. The CDR3 DNA sequence: TGTGCCAGCAGTTACGACAGCGATGAAAAACTGTTTTTT.